The 25 T cell receptor beta chains below all came from one sample that was sequenced in a study of blood T cell repertoires in COVID-19. Assay: immunoSEQ multiplex PCR; the TCRdb copy retains only in-frame clones and omits some. The sample yields under 400,000 clones, 87% seen once. Sequencing used PBMCs or T cells enriched from blood (not recorded which). The receptors shown here come from a man aged 40-49 years in a cohort exposed to, infected with or recovered from COVID-19 (not recorded which).

This sequence joins TRBV18 and TRBJ2-3; perhaps TRBD1 as D (6 bases). Germline values: CDR1 KGHSH, CDR2 LQKENI. The CDR3 has 16 amino acids. Trimming left V 2 bases short and J 0 bases short, with 12 bases between. The CDR3: CASSPGNRVSTDTQYF. DNA of the CDR3: TGTGCCAGCTCACCAGGGAACAGGGTCAGCACAGATACGCAGTATTTT.

The gene calls are TRBV5-8 and TRBJ1-6, with TRBD1 matching over 7 bases. The germline V gene encodes CDR1 SGHTS and CDR2 YDEGEE. The J segment lost 6 bases and the V segment lost 4 bases, leaving 7 bases of the junction unmatched. The CDR3 is made up of 15 amino acids. The DNA for the CDR3 is TGTGCCAGCAGCGTAAGGACAGGTCCTAATTCACCCCTCCACTTT. Amino acids: CASSVRTGPNSPLHF.

The CDR3 DNA is TGTGCCAGCAGCCAGGGACTAGCGGTCTACGAGCAGTACTTC. Translated, it gives CASSQGLAVYEQYF. V usage is TRBV5-4 and J usage is TRBJ2-7; 11 bases agree with TRBD2. V lost 4 bases, J lost 3 bases, and 3 bases stayed unmatched. CDR1 is SGHNT, CDR2 YYREEE, per germline (reference sequence). The CDR3 totals 14 residues.

Concerning this clone itself: The same CDR3 arises from other DNA sequences in this sample as well. The CDR3 loop is CASSIGGRGNTEAFF. CDR3 nucleotides: TGTGCCAGTAGTATAGGAGGCAGGGGTAACACTGAAGCTTTCTTT. This chain links TRBV19 with TRBJ1-1; D might be TRBD1 (6 bases). V shed 1 base and J shed 2 bases, with 11 bases lying between them. The CDR3 has 15 residues. Germline V gene lookup returns CDR1 LNHDA and CDR2 SQIVND (reference sequence).

V and J are TRBV18 and TRBJ1-1, with D perhaps TRBD1 (5 bases). Trimming stripped 1 base from V and 1 base from J, with 10 bases between. Germline V gene data show CDR1 as KGHSH and CDR2 as LQKENI. This CDR3 has 15 residues. DNA for the CDR3: TGTGCCAGCTCACCACAAAGGGGCAAGAACACTGAAGCTTTCTTT. Its protein product is CASSPQRGKNTEAFF.

The V and J genes are TRBV19 and TRBJ1-1; 8 bases agree with TRBD1. J gave up 9 bases and V 5 bases, and 8 bases lay outside the gene matches. The CDR3 loop spans 13 amino acids. Germline loops: CDR1 LNHDA, CDR2 SQIVND (reference sequence). The DNA of the CDR3 is TGTGCCAGTAGTTCGCACAGGGGGGTGAAAGCTTTCTTT. Translation: CASSSHRGVKAFF.

In regard to this clone: Other DNA variants within this sample encode the same CDR3. The chain uses TRBV11-2 and TRBJ1-3, with TRBD1 as a possible D gene (6 bases). The CDR3 has 13 amino acids. The germline CDR1 and CDR2 sequences are SGHAT and FQNNGV. The V end lost 4 bases, the J end lost 2 bases, and 6 bases lay between the germline ends. The DNA for the CDR3 is TGTGCCAGCAGCTCAGGGGCTGGAAACACCATATATTTT. It is translated as CASSSGAGNTIYF.

This clone was observed a few times. The rearrangement uses TRBV18 and TRBJ2-5, with 7 bases identical to TRBD1. From germline, CDR1 is KGHSH and CDR2 LQKENI. CDR3 length equals 13 residues. Trimming cost V 3 bases and J 3 bases; bases outside gene matches: 1. As DNA, the CDR3 is TGTGCCAGCTCACCGGGGACAGAAGAGACCCAGTACTTC. Protein: CASSPGTEETQYF.

V is TRBV11-2 and J is TRBJ2-2; 7 nucleotides match TRBD2. CDR3 length: 12 amino acids. CDR1 is SGHAT and CDR2 is FQNNGV in the germline V gene. The trim removed 5 bases at V and 6 bases at J, leaving 0 bases unmatched. The CDR3 loop is CASSGGAGELFF. The CDR3 nucleotides are TGTGCCAGCAGCGGGGGGGCCGGGGAGCTGTTTTTT.

The rearrangement uses TRBV2 and TRBJ1-6; possibly TRBD1 for D (5 bases). Germline-derived CDR1 and CDR2 are SNHLY and FYNNEI. With 6 bases removed from V and 7 bases from J, the gap between germline ends came to 16 bases. The length of the CDR3 is 15 residues. CDR3 loop: CASSREAGNNSPLHF. Written as DNA, the CDR3 is TGTGCCAGCAGCCGAGAGGCAGGGAACAATTCACCCCTCCACTTT.

This chain links TRBV25-1 with TRBJ1-4; 8 bases align to TRBD1. In germline, CDR1 is MGHDK, CDR2 SYGVNS. J gave up 6 bases and V 5 bases, and 5 bases lay outside the gene matches. This CDR3 is built from 14 residues. CDR3 region: CASSPDRGHEKLFF. CDR3 in DNA: TGTGCCAGCAGTCCCGACAGGGGACATGAAAAACTGTTTTTT.

The chain carries TRBV9 and TRBJ2-1, with 11 bases aligning to TRBD2. Losses at the gene ends were 1 base for V and 7 bases for J; bases not matched to a gene: 22. There are 21 residues in the CDR3. From germline, CDR1 is SGDLS and CDR2 YYNGEE. CDR3 protein: CASSVKGNEGTPGLADNEQFF. Written as DNA, the CDR3 is TGTGCCAGCAGCGTAAAGGGGAACGAGGGGACCCCGGGACTAGCGGATAATGAGCAGTTCTTC.

The V call is TRBV6-5, the J call TRBJ2-1; no clear D gene. Trimming removed 7 bases from V and 8 bases from J, with 15 bases in between. From germline, CDR1 is MNHEY and CDR2 SVGAGI. The CDR3 extends over 13 amino acids. The CDR3 protein is CASMLEVFHEQFF. CDR3 DNA sequence: TGTGCCAGCATGCTAGAGGTATTCCATGAGCAGTTCTTC.

V gene TRBV6-5 combines with J gene TRBJ1-4; a possible D gene is TRBD1 (5 bases). V shed 0 bases and J shed 5 bases, with 13 bases lying between them. The CDR3 totals 16 residues. Germline V CDR1 and CDR2: MNHEY, SVGAGI. CDR3 in DNA: TGTGCCAGCAGTTACTCGAAGCAGGGAGGAAATGAAAAACTGTTTTTT. Amino acid sequence: CASSYSKQGGNEKLFF.

The rearrangement joins TRBV28 to TRBJ1-2, with D unresolved. The germline gives CDR1 MDHEN, CDR2 SYDVKM. Trimming pared 5 bases from V and 1 base from J, leaving 20 bases between. The CDR3 consists of 17 residues. CDR3 nucleotide sequence: TGTGCCAGCAGTGCCGTCCCGCTTGGGGAGGTTAACTATGGCTACACCTTC. It yields the protein CASSAVPLGEVNYGYTF.

The chain combines TRBV5-1 with TRBJ1-3, with 9 bases aligning to TRBD1. Trimming removed 1 base from V and 3 bases from J; junction bases left unmatched: 2. CDR3 length equals 15 residues. CDR1 is SGHRS, CDR2 YFSETQ, per germline. The CDR3 DNA sequence: TGCGCCAGCAGCTTGACAGGGGGCGGTGGAAACACCATATATTTT. Protein sequence: CASSLTGGGGNTIYF. Full variable domain (rest looked up from reference TRBV5-1 and TRBJ1-3): KAGVTQTPRYLIKTRGQQVTLSCSPISGHRSVSWYQQTPGQGLQFLFEYFSETQRNKGNFPGRFSGRQFSNSRSEMNVSTLELGDSALYLCASSLTGGGGNTIYFGEGSWLTVV.

The rearrangement joins TRBV30 to TRBJ1-2, with D maybe TRBD1 (5 bases). Trimming took off 4 bases at V and 2 bases at J, with 17 bases between the two ends. The CDR3 covers 15 residues. Germline V CDR1 and CDR2: GTSNPN, SVGIG (reference sequence). CDR3 sequence reads: CAWTYAGTGNYGYTF. The DNA for the CDR3 is TGTGCCTGGACCTATGCGGGGACGGGGAACTATGGCTACACCTTC.

This clone has just one count. This sequence joins TRBV29-1 and TRBJ1-2; the match to TRBD1 covers 11 bases. The V and J ends lost 4 bases and 8 bases, in that order; junction bases with no gene match: 3. The CDR3 is 12 residues long. Germline values: CDR1 SQVTM, CDR2 ANQGSEA. The CDR3 loop reads CSVGTGGRGYTF. The DNA of the CDR3 is TGCAGCGTTGGGACAGGGGGCAGGGGCTACACCTTC. Based on the CDR3 plus reference TRBV29-1 and TRBJ1-2, the full variable domain is SAVISQKPSRDICQRGTSLTIQCQVDSQVTMMFWYRQQPGQSLTLIATANQGSEATYESGFVIDKFPISRPNLTFSTLTVSNMSPEDSSIYLCSVGTGGRGYTFGSGTRLTVV.

This chain connects TRBV5-1 to TRBJ2-7, with a weak D call TRBD2 (8 bases). Per germline, CDR1 SGHRS and CDR2 YFSETQ. The length of the CDR3 is 15 residues. The germline V and J ends were trimmed by 0 bases and 5 bases, with 15 bases remaining between them. Written as DNA, the CDR3 is TGCGCCAGCAGCTTGGTAGCGGGACAGCTAAACGAGCAGTACTTC. It is translated as CASSLVAGQLNEQYF. Based on the CDR3 plus reference TRBV5-1 and TRBJ2-7, the full variable domain is KAGVTQTPRYLIKTRGQQVTLSCSPISGHRSVSWYQQTPGQGLQFLFEYFSETQRNKGNFPGRFSGRQFSNSRSEMNVSTLELGDSALYLCASSLVAGQLNEQYFGPGTRLTVT.

The chain carries TRBV11-2 and TRBJ2-1, with no clear D. V was trimmed by 1 base and J by 4 bases, leaving 5 bases between them. Germline CDR1 and CDR2: SGHAT and FQNNGV. CDR3 length equals 13 residues. The chain's CDR3 is CASSLAQYNEQFF. The DNA for the CDR3 is TGTGCCAGCAGCTTAGCTCAGTACAATGAGCAGTTCTTC.

This chain links TRBV6-5 with TRBJ1-2; TRBD1 agrees at 10 bases. Germline CDR1 and CDR2: MNHEY and SVGAGI. The ends lost 6 bases at V and 3 bases at J; junction bases unmatched: 7. CDR3 length equals 15 residues. The CDR3 bases are TGTGCCAGCAGACGGGACAGGGGACTCCACTATGGCTACACCTTC. This codes for CASRRDRGLHYGYTF.

The chain couples TRBV18 to TRBJ2-2, with TRBD2 matching over 10 bases. J was trimmed by 6 bases and V by 4 bases; bases with no gene match: 8. CDR1 is KGHSH, CDR2 LQKENI, per germline. The CDR3 totals 16 residues. In DNA form, the CDR3 reads TGTGCCAGCTCACAGGATACTAGCGGGAAGGCCGGGGAGCTGTTTTTT. Translating it yields CASSQDTSGKAGELFF. Looking up the rest from reference TRBV18 and TRBJ2-2 gives the full variable domain: NAGVMQNPRHLVRRRGQEARLRCSPMKGHSHVYWYRQLPEEGLKFMVYLQKENIIDESGMPKERFSAEFPKEGPSILRIQQVVRGDSAAYFCASSQDTSGKAGELFFGEGSRLTVL.

The chain is built from TRBV19 and TRBJ1-4; D unresolved. V lost 8 bases to trimming and J lost 0 bases, with 10 bases between them. CDR3 size: 14 residues. Germline CDR1 LNHDA, CDR2 SQIVND (reference sequence). In DNA form, the CDR3 reads TGTGCCAGTGGATTTGAGGCAACTAATGAAAAACTGTTTTTT. It yields the protein CASGFEATNEKLFF.

A few counts support this clone. The chain uses TRBV6-2 or TRBV6-3 and TRBJ2-1; 8 bases match TRBD2. After removal of 5 bases from V and 8 bases from J, the junction contained 5 bases not matched to a gene. Germline CDR1 MNHEY, CDR2 SVGEGT. This CDR3 region has 13 residues. This chain's CDR3 is CASSRGRFYEQFF. The CDR3 region has the DNA TGTGCCAGCAGTCGCGGGAGGTTCTATGAGCAGTTCTTC.

Turning to this clone: Other DNA sequences in the sample encode the same CDR3. The rearrangement uses TRBV5-4 and TRBJ1-5; TRBD1 might be the D (6 bases). The germline V gene encodes CDR1 SGHNT and CDR2 YYREEE (reference sequence). Trimming took off 3 bases at V and 7 bases at J, with 8 bases between the two ends. This CDR3 is built from 12 residues. The CDR3: CASSSQGQPQHF. CDR3 in DNA: TGTGCCAGCAGCTCACAGGGACAGCCCCAGCATTTT.